These T cell receptor beta chains were read from a single sample in a study of CD8+CD57+ T cells in acquired aplastic anemia. One entry per CDR3 protein, called by TCRdb with MiXCR from the reads. This sample carries fewer than 300,000 distinct CDR3 sequences, 82% of them seen once, and the ten largest clones take around 40%. What was sequenced was sorted CD4+, CD8+, or CD8+CD57+ T cells (not recorded which) from PBMCs. The receptor source for this set is a human donor with aplastic anemia. CDR3s include the opening cysteine and the closing phenylalanine or tryptophan. The D gene is left open where the match is weak. The listing skips clone size in some rows; elsewhere it reads once, few, many or a size class.

d_gene,v_gene,abundance,j_gene,CDR3aa,CDR3nt
NA,TRBV2,NA,TRBJ2-3,CASGDGGITDTQYF,TGTGCCAGCGGGGACGGGGGCATCACAGATACGCAGTATTTT
NA,TRBV5-6,NA,TRBJ1-4,CASSLPGVGEKLFF,TGTGCCAGCAGCTTGCCGGGAGTTGGTGAAAAACTGTTTTTT
NA,TRBV5-6,NA,TRBJ2-5,CATSLESEQETQYF,TGTGCCACCAGCTTAGAGAGCGAGCAAGAGACCCAGTACTTC
NA,TRBV7-8,NA,TRBJ2-1,CASSDGAVGEELF,TGTGCCAGCAGTGATGGGGCAGTCGGTGAGGAGCTTTTC
NA,TRBV7-6,NA,TRBJ2-3,CASSLAGPPSDTQYF,TGTGCCAGCAGCTTAGCGGGTCCTCCGTCGGATACGCAGTATTTT
NA,TRBV7-9,once,TRBJ1-1,CASSFRPGGNTEAFF,TGTGCCAGCAGCTTTCGTCCAGGCGGGAACACTGAAGCTTTCTTT
NA,TRBV7-9,NA,TRBJ2-2,CASSGQTNANTGELFF,TGTGCCAGCAGCGGACAGACAAACGCGAACACCGGGGAGCTGTTTTTT
NA,TRBV7-9,NA,TRBJ1-5,CASSSSTSNQPQHF,TGTGCCAGCAGCTCATCGACAAGCAATCAGCCCCAGCATTTT
NA,TRBV6-1,NA,TRBJ1-2,CASSPRVYGYTF,TGTGCCAGCAGTCCCCGGGTTTATGGCTACACCTTC
NA,TRBV9,NA,TRBJ1-1,CASSLEVTGKDLAFF,TGTGCCAGCAGCTTAGAGGTGACAGGCAAGGATCTAGCTTTCTTT
NA,TRBV15,NA,TRBJ2-5,CATSSRSVPETQYF,TGTGCCACCAGCAGCCGGAGCGTGCCAGAGACCCAGTACTTC
NA,TRBV19,NA,TRBJ2-1,CASSQGGGTGQDEQFF,TGTGCCAGTAGTCAGGGGGGCGGAACCGGTCAGGATGAGCAGTTCTTC
TRBD2,TRBV7-3,NA,TRBJ2-5,CASSFTSAMGSSSF,TGTGCCAGCAGCTTTACTAGCGCAATGGGCAGTTCTTCGTTC
TRBD1,TRBV7-9,NA,TRBJ2-3,CASSVGGQPTDTQYF,TGTGCCAGCAGCGTAGGGGGACAGCCCACTGATACGCAGTATTTT
TRBD1,TRBV10-3,NA,TRBJ1-5,CAISDSAGQGVRQPQHF,TGTGCCATCAGTGACTCCGCGGGACAGGGTGTGCGCCAGCCCCAGCATTTT
NA,TRBV2,once,TRBJ2-3,CASGHEGTDTQYF,TGTGCCAGCGGACACGAGGGCACAGATACGCAGTATTTT
NA,TRBV29-1,NA,TRBJ2-3,CTTTGTESPDTQYF,TGCACCACGACCGGAACGGAAAGCCCCGATACGCAGTATTTT
NA,TRBV7-7,NA,TRBJ1-2,CASSNQSGYTF,TGTGCCAGCAGCAATCAATCTGGCTACACCTTC
NA,TRBV20-1,NA,TRBJ2-1,CSAPRAGGAYNEQFF,TGCAGTGCTCCACGCGCAGGGGGGGCCTACAATGAGCAGTTCTTC
NA,TRBV7-8,NA,TRBJ1-1,CASSLAGAGNTEDFF,TGTGCCAGCAGCTTAGCTGGGGCAGGGAACACTGAAGATTTCTTT
TRBD2,TRBV7-2,NA,TRBJ2-1,CASSFQRGGGRHEQFF,TGTGCCAGCAGCTTTCAGAGAGGCGGGGGGAGGCATGAGCAGTTCTTC
NA,TRBV12-3/TRBV12-4,NA,TRBJ1-5,CASTKISNQPQHF,TGTGCCAGCACAAAGATAAGCAATCAGCCCCAGCATTTT
NA,TRBV15,NA,TRBJ2-5,CATSREGITQYF,TGTGCCACCAGCAGAGAGGGCATAACCCAGTACTTC
NA,TRBV15,NA,TRBJ1-6,CASSLDMENSPLHF,TGTGCCAGCAGCTTAGACATGGAAAATTCACCCCTCCACTTT
TRBD2,TRBV24-1,NA,TRBJ2-1,CATSPTSGNYNEQFF,TGTGCCACCAGTCCGACTAGCGGGAACTACAATGAGCAGTTCTTC
NA,TRBV7-3,NA,TRBJ2-1,CASSSHGTGGRNQQFF,TGTGCCAGCAGTTCTCACGGGACTGGGGGAAGGAATCAGCAGTTCTTC
TRBD2,TRBV4-2,NA,TRBJ2-1,CASSLPRTSFGEQFF,TGTGCCAGCAGTCTACCTCGGACTAGCTTCGGTGAGCAGTTCTTC
TRBD1,TRBV7-8,NA,TRBJ1-2,CASSQDPDGTATF,TGTGCCAGCAGCCAAGACCCAGACGGGACAGCCACCTTC
NA,TRBV20-1,NA,TRBJ2-7,CSAVKGGNYEQYF,TGCAGTGCCGTAAAGGGGGGGAACTACGAGCAGTACTTC
NA,TRBV20-1,once,TRBJ1-1,CSGGRKNTEAFF,TGCAGTGGGGGACGCAAGAACACTGAAGCTTTCTTT
NA,TRBV7-9,NA,TRBJ1-2,CASSRVQRILNDQYTF,TGTGCCAGCAGCAGAGTACAACGAATTCTAAATGATCAGTACACCTTC
NA,TRBV7-2,NA,TRBJ2-1,CASSGEGDPKDDYEQFF,TGTGCCAGCAGCGGAGAAGGGGACCCGAAGGATGACTATGAGCAGTTCTTC
NA,TRBV7-3,NA,TRBJ2-1,CASSSRGTGGETSQFF,TGTGCCAGCAGTTCTCGCGGGACTGGGGGAGAGACCAGTCAGTTCTTC
NA,TRBV6-5,NA,TRBJ2-7,CASSNNNYEQYF,TGTGCCAGCAGTAACAATAACTACGAGCAGTACTTC
TRBD1,TRBV7-9,NA,TRBJ2-6,CASNVRGNTGELFLTF,TGTGCCAGCAACGTCAGGGGGAACACCGGGGAGCTGTTTCTGACTTTC
NA,TRBV9,once,TRBJ2-3,CASSLAGAGFTQYF,TGTGCCAGCAGCTTAGCCGGAGCAGGCTTTACGCAGTATTTT
NA,TRBV19,once,TRBJ2-1,CGGSIGNRAYNEQFF,TGTGGCGGTAGTATCGGGAACAGAGCCTACAATGAGCAGTTCTTC
NA,TRBV11-1,NA,TRBJ2-1,CASSLDPGSSYNEQFF,TGTGCCAGCAGCTTAGACCCGGGTTCCTCCTACAATGAGCAGTTCTTC
TRBD1,TRBV13,many,TRBJ2-7,CASSPRQGPTYEQYF,TGTGCCAGCAGCCCTAGACAGGGCCCGACCTACGAGCAGTACTTC
NA,TRBV11-3,NA,TRBJ1-1,CASRPGVGRDEAFF,TGTGCCAGCAGACCCGGGGTAGGGCGAGATGAAGCTTTCTTT
TRBD1,TRBV2,NA,TRBJ1-1,CASSGGQYLNTEAFF,TGTGCCAGCAGTGGGGGACAGTACCTGAACACTGAAGCTTTCTTT
NA,TRBV2,NA,TRBJ1-4,CASGRGSGNEKLFF,TGTGCCAGCGGGAGGGGCAGCGGAAATGAAAAACTGTTTTTT
TRBD1,TRBV20-1,NA,TRBJ2-7,CSARDPGTGSYEQYF,TGCAGTGCTAGGGATCCCGGGACAGGATCCTACGAGCAGTACTTC
TRBD1,TRBV19,NA,TRBJ2-1,CASSGGTGATYNEQFF,TGTGCCAGTAGTGGGGGGACAGGGGCTACCTACAATGAGCAGTTCTTC
TRBD2,TRBV24-1,NA,TRBJ2-3,CATATSGRKYTQYF,TGTGCCACCGCTACTAGCGGGAGGAAATATACCCAGTATTTT